One sample yielded the 10 T cell receptor beta chains listed below, sequenced in a study of siplizumab effects on memory and regulatory T cells. Sequenced by immunoSEQ multiplex PCR; TCRdb stores in-frame clones only, minus some. This table holds 65,000 to 90,000 clones, 93% found once. Specimen: CD8+ T cells sorted from blood. The receptors originated from a human donor in good health.

This clone occurred once. Written as DNA, the CDR3 is TGTGCCAGCAGCGTAGGGGTCTCGTACGATGAGCAGTTCTTC. Protein sequence: CASSVGVSYDEQFF. J is TRBJ2-1 and V is TRBV9; D ambiguous. The V end lost 0 bases, the J end lost 8 bases, and 12 bases lay between the germline ends. CDR3 length: 14 amino acids. The V gene's germline CDR1 is SGDLS and CDR2 YYNGEE.

The rearrangement joins TRBV6-5 to TRBJ2-5, with D possibly matching TRBD2 (6 bases). The J call could be wrong; TRBJ2-7 is a better fit for the DNA end. CDR3 length: 13 amino acids. Germline CDR1 reads MNHEY; CDR2 reads SVGAGI. In nucleotides, the CDR3 is TGTGCCAGCAGTTACTCGGGACTCTCCGAGCAGTACTTC. Residues: CASSYSGLSEQYF.

This chain uses TRBV7-8 with TRBJ2-1, with 13 bases matching TRBD2. V lost 3 bases, J lost 6 bases, and 5 bases stayed unmatched. The CDR3 sequence is 16 residues long. Germline CDR1 and CDR2: SGHVS and FQNEAQ. The CDR3 is CASSLPGTSGANEQFF. The CDR3 coding sequence is TGTGCCAGCAGCTTGCCCGGGACTAGCGGGGCCAATGAGCAGTTCTTC.

This chain connects TRBV6-5 to TRBJ1-1, with 8 bases identical to TRBD1. CDR3 length: 15 amino acids. Germline lookup yields CDR1 MNHEY and CDR2 SVGAGI. J was trimmed by 4 bases and V by 2 bases; bases with no gene match: 6. In nucleotides, the CDR3 is TGTGCCAGCAGTTACGGACAGGGCTTTCGCACTGAAGCTTTCTTT. Its translation is CASSYGQGFRTEAFF.

The chain combines TRBV6-1 with TRBJ1-2; 11 nucleotides match TRBD1. The ends lost 11 bases at V and 5 bases at J; junction bases unmatched: 7. The CDR3 totals 13 residues. Germline V gene sequence: CDR1 MNHNS, CDR2 SASEGT. Here the CDR3 DNA reads TGTGCCGGCCGGGACAGGGGGTTGTATGGCTACACCTTC. It yields the protein CAGRDRGLYGYTF.

This chain uses TRBV5-1 with TRBJ2-1; 12 nucleotides line up with TRBD1. The CDR3 sequence is 15 residues long. After removal of 2 bases from V and 6 bases from J, the junction contained 3 bases not matched to a gene. The germline CDR1 and CDR2 sequences are SGHRS and YFSETQ. The CDR3 coding sequence is TGCGCCAGCAGCTTCGGGACAGGGGGCCCCAATGAGCAGTTCTTC. Translated, it gives CASSFGTGGPNEQFF.

The sample holds one count of this clone. The chain is built from TRBV30 and TRBJ2-5; 12 bases line up with TRBD2. The CDR3 totals 16 residues. Trimming at V came to 1 base and at J to 5 bases, leaving 8 bases not matched to a gene. Germline loops: CDR1 GTSNPN, CDR2 SVGIG (reference sequence). The CDR3 bases are TGTGCCTGGAGTGGGCTAGCGGGGGGGGAAAGGGAGACCCAGTACTTC. This codes for CAWSGLAGGERETQYF.

The V and J genes are TRBV10-3 and TRBJ2-7; 9 bases agree with TRBD2. CDR3 length: 16 amino acids. Germline V gene data show CDR1 as ENHRY and CDR2 as SYGVKD. Trimming removed 4 bases from V and 0 bases from J; junction bases left unmatched: 7. The CDR3 nucleotides read TGTGCCATCAGTGGTTTATCACTAGCGGGCTCCTACGAGCAGTACTTC. Its translation is CAISGLSLAGSYEQYF.

The V and J genes are TRBV7-2 and TRBJ1-2, with 8 bases matching TRBD1. Germline V lookup: CDR1 SGHTA, CDR2 FQGNSA. The CDR3 extends over 16 amino acids. V was pared by 5 bases and J by 2 bases, with 10 bases of the junction left unmatched. The CDR3, as DNA: TGTGCCAGCAGCGAAGCGTCTACAGGGGGGAACTATGGCTACACCTTC. This sequence encodes CASSEASTGGNYGYTF.

CDR3 bases: TGTGCCAGCAGCCCCGGACAGGGGAACACTGAAGCTTTCTTT. This translates into CASSPGQGNTEAFF. The genes are TRBV9 and TRBJ1-1, with 8 nucleotides matching TRBD1. CDR1 and CDR2 (germline): SGDLS, YYNGEE. The CDR3 contains 14 residues. J was trimmed by 1 base and V by 4 bases; bases with no gene match: 3. Combining the CDR3 with reference TRBV9 and TRBJ1-1 gives the whole variable domain DSGVTQTPKHLITATGQRVTLRCSPRSGDLSVYWYQQSLDQGLQFLIQYYNGEERAKGNILERFSAQQFPDLHSELNLSSLELGDSALYFCASSPGQGNTEAFFGQGTRLTVV.